This T cell receptor beta chain was identified in a study of CD4+ T cells in melanoma. Only in-frame clones appear in the TCRdb table, and some are missing; sequencing was by immunoSEQ multiplex PCR. The data contain some 47,000 clones, 75% to 90% of them singletons. Losses at the gene ends were 1 base for V and 2 bases for J; bases not matched to a gene: 1. The CDR3 consists of 13 residues. Germline V gene lookup returns CDR1 SQVTM and CDR2 ANQGSEA. Sequenced input: peripheral blood. The clonotype originates from a human donor with melanoma. The chain is built from TRBV29-1 and TRBJ2-5; 7 bases are a match to TRBD1. CDR3 loop: CSVEGTGQETQYF. The CDR3 DNA sequence: TGCAGCGTTGAAGGGACAGGTCAAGAGACCCAGTACTTC.